One sample yielded the 5 T cell receptor beta chains listed below, sequenced in a study of T cell repertoires in cytomegalovirus infection. Each CDR3 protein gets one entry after TCRdb re-called the reads with MiXCR. Found here are 200,000 to 250,000 distinct CDR3 sequences, approximately 22% of them singletons; the top ten hold about 20%. The specimen was CD8+ T cells from PBMCs. These TCRs come from a human donor in good health (CMV status not recorded). Some clones in this sample may be carry-over from other donors' samples.

This clonotype was recorded at least ten times. The chain links TRBV6-4 to TRBJ2-5; 7 nucleotides align to TRBD1. Germline CDR1 reads MRHNA; CDR2 reads SNTAGT. The CDR3 length is 14 residues. The ends lost 6 bases at V and 4 bases at J; junction bases unmatched: 8. As DNA, the CDR3 is TGTGCCAGCAGCAAAACAGGGGACGGAGAGACCCAGTACTTC. It specifies CASSKTGDGETQYF.

This chain uses TRBV27 with TRBJ2-7; D might be TRBD2 (5 bases). The germline CDR1 and CDR2 sequences are MNHEY and SMNVEV (reference sequence). The length of the CDR3 is 12 residues. V shed 5 bases and J shed 6 bases, with 11 bases lying between them. The CDR3 DNA reads as TGTGCCAGCAGTCCTTCGGGGTTCGAGCAGTACTTC. Translation gives CASSPSGFEQYF.

The chain combines TRBV12-3 or TRBV12-4 with TRBJ1-2, with D unresolved. This CDR3 comprises 15 residues. V was cut by 6 bases and J by 1 base, with 15 bases left in between. CDR3 in amino acids: CASSPSLSSNYGYTF. The DNA of the CDR3 is TGTGCCAGCAGCCCCTCTCTAAGTAGTAACTATGGCTACACCTTC.

V gene TRBV6-5 combines with J gene TRBJ1-2, with a possible D match to TRBD1 (6 bases). The length of the CDR3 is 18 residues. Trimming pared 0 bases from V and 4 bases from J, leaving 21 bases between. Germline CDR1 is MNHEY and CDR2 is SVGAGI. CDR3 protein: CASSYSRTALSPGYGYTF. The CDR3 bases are TGTGCCAGCAGTTACTCCCGGACAGCGCTGTCACCCGGCTATGGCTACACCTTC.

The chain combines TRBV5-1 with TRBJ2-1; D is uncertain. Deletions cut 4 bases from V and 3 bases from J, with 11 bases between. The germline V gene encodes CDR1 SGHRS and CDR2 YFSETQ. The CDR3 extends over 14 amino acids. CDR3 nucleotide sequence: TGCGCCAGCAGCGACGGTCGATTCTACAATGAGCAGTTCTTC. Translated: CASSDGRFYNEQFF. The full variable domain, in which reference TRBV5-1 and TRBJ2-1 provide the parts outside the CDR3, is KAGVTQTPRYLIKTRGQQVTLSCSPISGHRSVSWYQQTPGQGLQFLFEYFSETQRNKGNFPGRFSGRQFSNSRSEMNVSTLELGDSALYLCASSDGRFYNEQFFGPGTRLTVL.